The source of this T cell receptor beta chain is a study of breast tumors, draining lymph nodes, adjacent tissues. Via MiXCR, TCRdb re-called the multiplex PCR reads, giving one row per CDR3 protein. The sample records roughly 220,000 distinct CDR3 sequences, under 40% being singletons. Samples came from axillary lymph nodes draining the breast cancer. Study conclusions and caveats: Luminal-like breast cancer showed significantly greater tumor-nontumor repertoire similarity than basal-like breast cancer did. The lymph node origin of tumor T cells was framed as consistent with a hypothesis, not demonstrated. Tumors had less TCR diversity than lymph nodes, more than nontumor tissue.

This CDR3 contains 12 residues. CDR1 is SQVTM, CDR2 ANQGSEA, per germline. V dropped 8 bases and J dropped 7 bases, with 17 bases sitting between them. Comments on this clonotype: Its target is not known.

The clonotype originates from a female donor with breast cancer. Some clones in this sample may be carry-over from other donors' samples. The chain recombines TRBV29-1 with TRBJ1-2; D ambiguous. The sequencing sample was made of axillary lymph node tissue. The CDR3 region has the DNA TGCAGCCAAGATAGGAGGGTGGGTGGCTACACCTTC. It encodes CSQDRRVGGYTF. The entire variable domain, with the rest obtained from reference TRBV29-1 and TRBJ1-2, is as follows: SAVISQKPSRDICQRGTSLTIQCQVDSQVTMMFWYRQQPGQSLTLIATANQGSEATYESGFVIDKFPISRPNLTFSTLTVSNMSPEDSSIYLCSQDRRVGGYTFGSGTRLTVV.